The 20 T cell receptor beta chains given below trace back to one sample, sequenced in a study of T cells and Merkel cell carcinoma outcomes. The table came from immunoSEQ multiplex PCR; TCRdb's copy has only in-frame clones and leaves some out. The data contain around 15,000 clones, around 81% of them singletons. The sequenced sample consisted of tumor tissue from Merkel cell carcinoma. These receptors originate from a human donor with Merkel cell carcinoma.

The chain is built from TRBV6-1 and TRBJ2-7, with 8 bases that match TRBD1. The ends lost 3 bases at V and 7 bases at J; junction bases unmatched: 8. The CDR3 runs 14 residues. Germline V gene lookup returns CDR1 MNHNS and CDR2 SASEGT. CDR3 in DNA: TGTGCCAGCAGTGAGTGGACAGGGACCGCGGAGCAGTACTTC. It is translated as CASSEWTGTAEQYF.

The gene calls are TRBV5-1 and TRBJ1-3; TRBD1 agrees at 7 bases. The CDR3 length is 16 residues. Per germline, CDR1 SGHRS and CDR2 YFSETQ. J gave up 2 bases and V 3 bases, and 8 bases lay outside the gene matches. CDR3 sequence reads: CASSYDREDAGNTIYF. In nucleotides, the CDR3 is TGCGCCAGCAGCTACGACAGGGAGGATGCTGGAAACACCATATATTTT.

Regarding this clone: This same CDR3 is encoded by further DNA sequences in the sample. The chain recombines TRBV5-1 with TRBJ2-1; D perhaps matches TRBD2 (5 bases). Germline CDR1 and CDR2: SGHRS and YFSETQ. The CDR3 has 15 residues. Trimming cost V 0 bases and J 2 bases, with 9 bases left between them. The CDR3 protein is CASSLGLAAYNEQFF. The DNA for the CDR3 is TGCGCCAGCAGCTTGGGTCTAGCAGCCTACAATGAGCAGTTCTTC.

This clone was observed a handful of times. The V call is TRBV7-2, the J call TRBJ1-6; D unresolved. The V and J ends lost 0 bases and 3 bases respectively, with 0 bases between them. The germline gives CDR1 SGHTA, CDR2 FQGNSA. The CDR3 has 13 residues. CDR3 protein: CASSLAYNSPLHF. The CDR3, as DNA: TGTGCCAGCAGCTTAGCCTATAATTCACCCCTCCACTTT.

The chain joins TRBV28 to TRBJ1-1; D is unclear. This CDR3 spans 13 amino acids. V dropped 7 bases and J dropped 1 base, with 10 bases sitting between them. From germline, CDR1 is MDHEN and CDR2 SYDVKM. The CDR3 reads CASIGPTNTEAFF. DNA of the CDR3: TGTGCCAGCATCGGACCGACGAACACTGAAGCTTTCTTT.

The rearrangement links TRBV10-3 to TRBJ1-3; D might be TRBD1 (5 bases). This CDR3 has 14 residues. V dropped 5 bases and J dropped 4 bases, with 12 bases sitting between them. Germline assignment: CDR1 ENHRY and CDR2 SYGVKD. The CDR3: CAISREGLGNTIYF. Written as DNA, the CDR3 is TGTGCCATCAGTAGGGAGGGGCTCGGAAACACCATATATTTT.

This chain connects TRBV5-5 to TRBJ2-1, with D possibly TRBD2 on 6 matching bases. The germline V gene encodes CDR1 SGHKS and CDR2 YYEKEE (reference sequence). Trimming left V 0 bases short and J 8 bases short, with 18 bases between. The CDR3 extends over 16 amino acids. The DNA of the CDR3 is TGTGCCAGCAGCTTGGAGAGACTAGGACCTCTGGATGAGCAGTTCTTC. This gives the protein CASSLERLGPLDEQFF.

The chain couples TRBV28 to TRBJ1-2; D gene unclear. CDR3 length: 13 residues. V dropped 6 bases and J dropped 8 bases, with 16 bases sitting between them. The V gene's germline CDR1 is MDHEN and CDR2 SYDVKM. CDR3 loop: CASSPPSWGGYTF. DNA for the CDR3: TGTGCCAGCAGCCCGCCCTCTTGGGGAGGCTACACCTTC.

V and J are TRBV7-9 and TRBJ1-1; TRBD1 matches at 7 bases. From germline, CDR1 is SEHNR and CDR2 FQNEAQ (reference sequence). The CDR3 is 14 residues long. V lost 5 bases and J lost 0; bases outside the gene matches: 3. CDR3 sequence: CASSPGQMNTEAFF. CDR3 nucleotides: TGTGCCAGCAGCCCGGGACAGATGAACACTGAAGCTTTCTTT.

The chain carries TRBV5-1 and TRBJ2-5; maybe TRBD1 (7 bases). V lost 5 bases and J lost 5, with 13 bases in between. The germline V gene encodes CDR1 SGHRS and CDR2 YFSETQ. The CDR3 totals 13 residues. Here the CDR3 DNA reads TGCGCCAGCAGTCCCGGGGGACAGGAGACCCAGTACTTC. Its translation is CASSPGGQETQYF.

The genes are TRBV4-2 and TRBJ2-4, with 10 bases matching TRBD2. Unmatched junction bases numbered 2, after V lost 1 base and J lost 5 bases. Germline V gives CDR1 LGHNA, CDR2 YNFKEQ. This CDR3 has 15 residues. The CDR3 coding sequence is TGTGCCAGCAGCCAAGTAGCGGGAGGCCAAAACATTCAGTACTTC. Residues: CASSQVAGGQNIQYF.

This clone was detected only once. The chain is built from TRBV29-1 and TRBJ1-1; 8 nucleotides agree with TRBD1. This CDR3 comprises 12 residues. V lost 7 bases and J lost 5; bases outside the gene matches: 6. Germline CDR1 reads SQVTM; CDR2 reads ANQGSEA. CDR3 nucleotide sequence: TGCAGCGCCAGGGGGCCTCTTACTGAAGCTTTCTTT. Residues: CSARGPLTEAFF. Using reference TRBV29-1 and TRBJ1-1 for the parts outside the CDR3, the full variable domain is SAVISQKPSRDICQRGTSLTIQCQVDSQVTMMFWYRQQPGQSLTLIATANQGSEATYESGFVIDKFPISRPNLTFSTLTVSNMSPEDSSIYLCSARGPLTEAFFGQGTRLTVV.

V and J are TRBV10-1 and TRBJ2-7; 9 bases map to TRBD1. The ends lost 6 bases at V and 5 bases at J; junction bases unmatched: 8. CDR1 and CDR2 (germline): WNHNN, SYGVQD (reference sequence). This CDR3 spans 14 amino acids. The CDR3 DNA reads as TGCGCCAGCAGCCTGGACAGGGGTGGCCACGAGCAGTACTTC. Residues: CASSLDRGGHEQYF.

V usage is TRBV5-8 and J usage is TRBJ1-5; D is unresolved. V was trimmed by 4 bases and J by 7 bases, leaving 18 bases between them. The germline V gene encodes CDR1 SGHTS and CDR2 YDEGEE. The CDR3 runs 15 residues. The CDR3 sequence: CASSKESGNGQPQHF. The CDR3 bases are TGTGCCAGCAGCAAGGAGTCGGGTAATGGCCAGCCCCAGCATTTT.

J is TRBJ1-2 and V is TRBV5-1, with 11 bases identical to TRBD1. This CDR3 is built from 14 residues. CDR1 is SGHRS and CDR2 is YFSETQ in the germline V gene. Losses at the gene ends were 4 bases for V and 6 bases for J; bases not matched to a gene: 5. CDR3 sequence: CASSPGQGDNGYTF. The CDR3 DNA sequence: TGCGCCAGCAGCCCGGGACAGGGGGACAATGGCTACACCTTC.

This clone was counted a few times. This chain uses TRBV9 with TRBJ2-7; tentative D call: TRBD2 (6 bases). In germline, CDR1 is SGDLS, CDR2 YYNGEE. The V and J ends lost 4 bases and 5 bases respectively, with 16 bases between them. The CDR3 is made up of 14 amino acids. CDR3 coding DNA: TGTGCCAGCAGCAGAACTTACGGAGGGGACGAGCAGTACTTC. This gives the protein CASSRTYGGDEQYF.

This clone was recorded once. This chain joins TRBV27 and TRBJ1-2; tentative D call: TRBD1 (5 bases). The V and J ends lost 6 bases and 3 bases respectively, with 14 bases between them. CDR3 size: 14 residues. Germline CDR1 and CDR2: MNHEY and SMNVEV (reference sequence). The CDR3 nucleotides read TGTGCCAGCAGGGGGTTCGGCAGGGACTATGGCTACACCTTC. This gives the protein CASRGFGRDYGYTF.

This sequence joins TRBV7-9 and TRBJ1-3; D remains unclear. Per germline, CDR1 SEHNR and CDR2 FQNEAQ (reference sequence). The CDR3 is made up of 13 amino acids. V was shortened by 5 bases and J by 3 bases, with 8 bases between the two germline ends. CDR3 region: CASSPLVGNTIYF. The CDR3 DNA reads TGTGCCAGCAGCCCTCTGGTTGGAAACACCATATATTTT.

The chain uses TRBV5-8 and TRBJ1-2; 8 bases are shared with TRBD1. Trimming at V came to 4 bases and at J to 11 bases, leaving 7 bases not matched to a gene. CDR3 length equals 12 residues. Germline CDR1 and CDR2: SGHTS and YDEGEE. For the CDR3, the DNA is TGTGCCAGCAGCGCCGACAGGGGCCATTACACCTTC. Translating it yields CASSADRGHYTF.

CDR3 bases: TGTGCCAGTAGCGAGGACTTTTCGAGTGGCTACACCTTC. It is translated as CASSEDFSSGYTF. V usage is TRBV19 and J usage is TRBJ1-2; D unclear. The CDR3 has 13 amino acids. V lost 6 bases and J 7 bases, leaving 15 bases between the germline ends. CDR1 LNHDA and CDR2 SQIVND come from the germline V gene (reference sequence). Using reference TRBV19 and TRBJ1-2 for the parts outside the CDR3, the full variable domain is DGGITQSPKYLFRKEGQNVTLSCEQNLNHDAMYWYRQDPGQGLRLIYYSQIVNDFQKGDIAEGYSVSREKKESFPLTVTSAQKNPTAFYLCASSEDFSSGYTFGSGTRLTVV.